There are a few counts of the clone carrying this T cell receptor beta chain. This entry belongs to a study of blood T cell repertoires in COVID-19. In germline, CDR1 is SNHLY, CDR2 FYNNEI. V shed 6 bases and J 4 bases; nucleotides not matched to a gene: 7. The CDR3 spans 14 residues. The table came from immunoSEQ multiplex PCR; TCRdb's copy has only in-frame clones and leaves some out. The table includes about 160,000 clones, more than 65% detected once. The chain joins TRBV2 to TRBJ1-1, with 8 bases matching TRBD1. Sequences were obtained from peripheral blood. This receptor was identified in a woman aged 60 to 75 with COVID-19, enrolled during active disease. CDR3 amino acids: CASRPRQGRTEAFF. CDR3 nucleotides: TGTGCCAGCAGGCCCAGACAGGGGCGCACTGAAGCTTTCTTT.